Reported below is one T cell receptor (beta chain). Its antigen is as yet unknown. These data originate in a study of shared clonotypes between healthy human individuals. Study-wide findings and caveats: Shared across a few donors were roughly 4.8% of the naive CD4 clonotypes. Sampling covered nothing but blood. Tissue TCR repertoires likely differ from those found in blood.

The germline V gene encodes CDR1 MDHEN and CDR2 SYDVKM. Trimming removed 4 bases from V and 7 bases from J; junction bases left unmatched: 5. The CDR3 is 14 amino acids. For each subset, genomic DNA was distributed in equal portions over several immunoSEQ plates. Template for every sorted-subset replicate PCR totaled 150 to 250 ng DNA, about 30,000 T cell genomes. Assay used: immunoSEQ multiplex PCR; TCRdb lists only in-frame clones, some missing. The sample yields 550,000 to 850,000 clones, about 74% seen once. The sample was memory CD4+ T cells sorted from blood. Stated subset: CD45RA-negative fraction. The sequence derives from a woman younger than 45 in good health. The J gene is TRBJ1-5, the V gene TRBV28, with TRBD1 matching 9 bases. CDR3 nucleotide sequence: TGTGCCAGCAGTTCCGGGACAGGGATACAGCCCCAGCATTTT. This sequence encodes CASSSGTGIQPQHF. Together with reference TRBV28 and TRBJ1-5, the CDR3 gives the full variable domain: DVKVTQSSRYLVKRTGEKVFLECVQDMDHENMFWYRQDPGLGLRLIYFSYDVKMKEKGDIPEGYSVSREKKERFSLILESASTNQTSMYLCASSSGTGIQPQHFGDGTRLSIL.